This T cell receptor (beta chain) was identified in a study of T cells in localized non-small cell lung cancer. Profiled with immunoSEQ multiplex PCR; TCRdb holds only in-frame clones, not every one. The table includes 1,400 or so clones, 38% detected once. This clone was seen a handful of times. Trimming pared 7 bases from V and 2 bases from J, leaving 18 bases between. The germline CDR1 and CDR2 sequences are SQVTM and ANQGSEA. This CDR3 contains 14 residues. The chain links TRBV29-1 to TRBJ2-7, with D perhaps given as TRBD1 or TRBD2 (6 bases each). This TCR came from a male donor aged 60 or older with stage III lung adenocarcinoma. Source: lung tumor tissue, taken before any cancer treatment. CDR3 DNA: TGCAGCGCTTTAGGGGGGACCTCAGCCTACGAGCAGTACTTC. Its translation: CSALGGTSAYEQYF.